This paragraph covers one T cell receptor (beta chain) sequence. TCRdb's table, derived via immunoSEQ multiplex PCR, lists solely in-frame clones and lacks some. The data hold fewer than 90,000 clones, with about 78% observed a single time. The sort gate was single viable CD3+CD4+CD8-CD45RO+ cells for memory CD4+ T cells. The data belong to a study of memory CD4+ T cells and cytomegalovirus serostatus. Study overall: Of the healthy Belgian adults, 9 or 10 were CMV seropositive and 24 seronegative.

Germline V lookup: CDR1 LGHNT, CDR2 FRNRAP. Trimming took 3 bases from V and 0 from J; bases not matched to a gene: 15. The CDR3 length is 19 residues. The sequence came from an adult in good health and CMV-seropositive. The sample comprised memory CD4+ T cells from blood. The chain employs TRBV12-5 and TRBJ2-7; TRBD1 agrees at 9 bases. The CDR3 protein is CASGLRLSVGTGPSYEQYV. CDR3 nucleotide sequence: TGTGCTAGTGGTTTACGACTCTCTGTGGGGACAGGGCCCTCCTACGAGCAGTACGTC.